This entry features one T cell receptor (beta chain) sequence. No cognate antigen has been identified for it. No much larger clone is present one base from it, and per-base qualities are unavailable. Library preparation was by the immunoSEQ multiplex PCR assay. TCRdb limited this immuneACCESS table to in-frame rearrangements with V and J called. A share of clones is missing; checked studies link under half to unresolved V genes, and the rest is unexplained. The sample table shows 45,000 to 60,000 clones, and around 92% are seen once. The ten largest clones represent under 0.85% of the sample. The data were taken from a study of T cell changes during pregnancy in multiple sclerosis (dated 2019 in TCRdb). Regarding the complete study: In women with multiple sclerosis, the researchers looked at how the T cell repertoire shifted as pregnancy progressed.

Unmatched junction bases come to 5, with V trimmed by 6 bases and J by 0 bases. The germline V gene gives CDR1 as SNHLY and CDR2 as FYNNEI. From the cysteine through the phenylalanine, the CDR3 covers 15 amino acids. Only CDR3 DNA remains: 45 bases, in frame from the first base. This TCR was recovered from a female donor with multiple sclerosis, enrolled in a pregnancy study. In this chain, TRBV2 is recombined with TRBJ1-5; 7 central bases correspond to TRBD1. Sequencing used CD4+ T cells from peripheral blood mononuclear cells, obtained in the third trimester of pregnancy. Here the CDR3 is given as CASSGQANSNQPQHF. The DNA sequence is TGTGCCAGCAGCGGACAGGCTAATAGCAATCAGCCCCAGCATTTT.